The 29 T cell receptor beta chains reported below all come from one sample, sequenced in a study of T cell repertoires in cytomegalovirus infection. In TCRdb, the reads were re-called with MiXCR into one record per CDR3 protein. Here the sample spans 680,000 or so distinct CDR3 sequences, 30% to 40% being singletons. The antigens these receptors bind are not known. The sample was cultured PBMCs, taken from culture after CMV antigen stimulation. The source of these receptors is a human donor in good health (CMV status not recorded). Some clones in this sample may be carry-over from other donors' samples.

The chain combines TRBV6-2 or TRBV6-3 with TRBJ2-4, with D possibly being TRBD2 (6 bases). Germline CDR1 MNHEY, CDR2 SVGEGT. The CDR3 covers 14 residues. The V and J ends lost 8 bases and 0 bases respectively, with 11 bases between them. The CDR3: CASGGILAKNIQYF. As DNA, the CDR3 is TGTGCCAGCGGGGGGATCCTAGCCAAAAACATTCAGTACTTC.

The CDR3 DNA reads as TGTGCCAGCGGGGATCCCGCTAGCACAGATACGCAGTATTTT. Amino acids: CASGDPASTDTQYF. The chain is built from TRBV6-1 and TRBJ2-3; D call uncertain. Germline V gene sequence: CDR1 MNHNS, CDR2 SASEGT. This CDR3 spans 14 amino acids. Trimming removed 8 bases at V and 0 bases at J, with 12 bases between.

Only a few counts were recorded for this clonotype. CDR3 loop: CASSPRQGPFQETQYF. The DNA for the CDR3 is TGTGCCAGCAGCCCAAGACAGGGACCCTTCCAAGAGACCCAGTACTTC. J is TRBJ2-5 and V is TRBV7-9; the match to TRBD1 covers 7 bases. From germline, CDR1 is SEHNR and CDR2 FQNEAQ (reference sequence). Germline trimming cut 5 bases from V and 1 base from J; bases unmatched to any gene: 10. CDR3 length: 16 amino acids.

The rearrangement joins TRBV19 to TRBJ2-2; no firm D call. V was clipped by 3 bases and J by 6 bases, with 8 bases between them. CDR1 LNHDA and CDR2 SQIVND come from the germline V gene (reference sequence). The CDR3 totals 13 residues. CDR3 protein: CASSILPPGELFF. The CDR3 nucleotides are TGTGCCAGTAGTATCCTACCCCCCGGGGAGCTGTTTTTT. The full variable domain, its missing parts supplied by reference TRBV19 and TRBJ2-2, is DGGITQSPKYLFRKEGQNVTLSCEQNLNHDAMYWYRQDPGQGLRLIYYSQIVNDFQKGDIAEGYSVSREKKESFPLTVTSAQKNPTAFYLCASSILPPGELFFGEGSRLTVL.

A few counts support this clonotype. This sequence joins TRBV11-2 and TRBJ1-6; possible D gene TRBD1, 6 bases. Germline CDR1 SGHAT, CDR2 FQNNGV. V was clipped by 0 bases and J by 8 bases, with 11 bases between them. The CDR3 has 15 amino acids. The CDR3 sequence is CASSLDRGLYSPLHF. In nucleotides, the CDR3 is TGTGCCAGCAGCTTAGACAGGGGCCTTTATTCACCCCTCCACTTT.

DNA for the CDR3: TGTGCCAGCAGTGTAAACAGGGGGCGCGGGGAGACCCAGTACTTC. Amino acid sequence: CASSVNRGRGETQYF. V is TRBV6-8 and J is TRBJ2-5, with 9 bases aligning to TRBD1. The CDR3 extends over 15 amino acids. V gave up 5 bases and J gave up 5 bases; unmatched junction bases: 9. Germline CDR1 and CDR2: MNHGY and SAAAGT.

Notes on this clonotype: A read error may account for a junction end that differs from germline. V usage is TRBV28 and J usage is TRBJ1-5, with 9 bases aligning to TRBD1. This CDR3 region has 12 residues. Germline CDR1 and CDR2: MDHEN and SYDVKM. CDR3 loop: CGTGSGNQPQHF. DNA of the CDR3: TGCGGGACAGGGTCTGGCAATCAGCCCCAGCATTTT.

This clonotype was seen a handful of times. The CDR3 DNA reads as TGCGCCAGCAGCCAAGATTTTCCGGCGGTGGGAACTAATGAAAAACTGTTTTTT. This gives the protein CASSQDFPAVGTNEKLFF. This rearrangement joins TRBV4-3 to TRBJ1-4, with D unclear. The CDR3 runs to 18 residues. Trimming removed 0 bases from V and 1 base from J, with 15 bases in between. The germline gives CDR1 LGHNA, CDR2 YSLEER.

The CDR3 sequence: CASSSTGNQETQYF. The CDR3 DNA reads TGTGCCAGCAGTTCAACAGGGAACCAAGAGACCCAGTACTTC. This sequence joins TRBV12-3 or TRBV12-4 and TRBJ2-5, with D perhaps matching TRBD1 (6 bases). This CDR3 has 14 amino acids. The V end lost 4 bases, the J end lost 0 bases, and 9 bases lay between the germline ends.

This rearrangement joins TRBV2 to TRBJ1-5; 7 nucleotides align to TRBD1. The CDR3 is 15 residues long. Germline CDR1 SNHLY, CDR2 FYNNEI. Trimming took 3 bases from V and 6 from J; bases not matched to a gene: 8. Written as DNA, the CDR3 is TGTGCCAGCAGTGAGCGAAGACAGGGAAGTCAGCCCCAGCATTTT. Translated: CASSERRQGSQPQHF.

The V gene is TRBV18, the J gene TRBJ2-3; TRBD1 agrees at 8 bases. Germline V gene sequence: CDR1 KGHSH, CDR2 LQKENI. Unmatched junction bases numbered 14, after V lost 6 bases and J lost 6 bases. This CDR3 is built from 16 residues. The CDR3 spells CASSHGTGGGMDTQYF. For the CDR3, the DNA is TGTGCCAGCTCTCACGGGACAGGAGGGGGAATGGATACGCAGTATTTT. Looking up the rest from reference TRBV18 and TRBJ2-3 gives the full variable domain: NAGVMQNPRHLVRRRGQEARLRCSPMKGHSHVYWYRQLPEEGLKFMVYLQKENIIDESGMPKERFSAEFPKEGPSILRIQQVVRGDSAAYFCASSHGTGGGMDTQYFGPGTRLTVL.

This clonotype was observed once. V usage is TRBV19 and J usage is TRBJ2-1, with 7 positions matching TRBD1. Germline CDR1 and CDR2: LNHDA and SQIVND (reference sequence). Trimming took 7 bases from V and 4 from J; bases not matched to a gene: 4. This CDR3 comprises 13 residues. CDR3 amino acids: CASNGDSYNEQFF. CDR3 DNA sequence: TGTGCCAGTAACGGGGACAGTTACAATGAGCAGTTCTTC.

The chain combines TRBV5-1 with TRBJ1-1; no clear D. V shed 5 bases and J shed 1 base, with 9 bases lying between them. Germline CDR1 is SGHRS and CDR2 is YFSETQ. The length of the CDR3 is 13 residues. As DNA, the CDR3 is TGCGCCAGCAGGATGTCAGAGAACACTGAAGCTTTCTTT. Translating gives CASRMSENTEAFF.

The genes are TRBV5-4 and TRBJ2-1; D is possibly TRBD1 (5 bases). The CDR3 totals 17 residues. CDR1 and CDR2 (germline): SGHNT, YYREEE (reference sequence). The V end lost 4 bases, the J end lost 3 bases, and 20 bases lay between the germline ends. CDR3 sequence: CASSRGGPGQNYNEQFF. The CDR3 nucleotides read TGTGCCAGCAGCCGCGGTGGGCCAGGGCAAAACTACAATGAGCAGTTCTTC.

This clonotype appeared many times. V and J are TRBV7-2 and TRBJ2-1; 7 bases fit TRBD2. CDR3 size: 15 residues. Per germline, CDR1 SGHTA and CDR2 FQGNSA. The junction had 7 bases not matched to a gene; V was cut back by 1 base and J by 7 bases. CDR3 region: CASSLDAGEQNEQFF. The CDR3 nucleotides read TGTGCCAGCAGCTTAGATGCGGGAGAGCAGAATGAGCAGTTCTTC.

This chain joins TRBV14 and TRBJ1-2; no clear D. The CDR3 loop spans 12 amino acids. Trimming pared 2 bases from V and 3 bases from J, leaving 4 bases between. CDR1 is SGHDN and CDR2 is FVKESK in the germline V gene. This CDR3 is CASSQTDYGYTF. In DNA, the CDR3 is TGTGCCAGCAGCCAAACGGACTATGGCTACACCTTC.

The DNA of the CDR3 is TGTGCCAGCAGCCCAGGGACGGGGGTTGGTAAGCAGCCCCAGCATTTT. Its translation is CASSPGTGVGKQPQHF. V gene TRBV11-2 combines with J gene TRBJ1-5; D perhaps matches TRBD1 (5 bases). The germline CDR1 and CDR2 sequences are SGHAT and FQNNGV. Deletions cut 5 bases from V and 7 bases from J, with 21 bases between. The CDR3 runs 16 residues. The whole variable domain, filled in from reference TRBV11-2 and TRBJ1-5, reads EAGVAQSPRYKIIEKRQSVAFWCNPISGHATLYWYQQILGQGPKLLIQFQNNGVVDDSQLPKDRFSAERLKGVDSTLKIQPAKLEDSAVYLCASSPGTGVGKQPQHFGDGTRLSIL.

V usage is TRBV12-3 or TRBV12-4 and J usage is TRBJ2-5; D is uncertain. Between the trimmed V and J ends, which lost 5 bases and 9 bases, there was a span of 13 bases. The CDR3 extends over 12 amino acids. In DNA, the CDR3 is TGTGCCAGCAGTGCCGCCTCGACGGCCCAGTACTTC. Amino acid sequence: CASSAASTAQYF.

This chain links TRBV20-1 with TRBJ2-3; TRBD1 might be the D (5 bases). Germline assignment: CDR1 DFQATT and CDR2 SNEGSKA (reference sequence). Trimming removed 3 bases at V and 4 bases at J, with 11 bases between. CDR3 length equals 13 residues. CDR3 sequence: CSARKGWPDTQYF. CDR3 nucleotide sequence: TGCAGTGCTAGGAAGGGGTGGCCAGATACGCAGTATTTT.

The chain links TRBV5-1 to TRBJ1-5; unclear D gene. The germline gives CDR1 SGHRS, CDR2 YFSETQ. This CDR3 region has 15 residues. V lost 0 bases, J lost 2 bases, and 9 bases lay in between. CDR3 protein: CASSLEGSGNQPQHF. In DNA form, the CDR3 reads TGCGCCAGCAGCTTGGAGGGTTCTGGCAATCAGCCCCAGCATTTT.

V is TRBV10-3 and J is TRBJ1-5; 8 nucleotides match TRBD1. This CDR3 has 13 amino acids. Germline V gene data show CDR1 as ENHRY and CDR2 as SYGVKD. Germline trimming cut 11 bases from V and 4 bases from J; bases unmatched to any gene: 7. The CDR3 loop reads CAGRTGMNQPQHF. CDR3 DNA: TGTGCCGGAAGGACAGGGATGAATCAGCCCCAGCATTTT.

The rearrangement links TRBV5-4 to TRBJ2-3; the match to TRBD2 covers 14 bases. V lost 1 base, J lost 6 bases, and 7 bases stayed unmatched. This CDR3 spans 17 amino acids. Germline loops: CDR1 SGHNT, CDR2 YYREEE (reference sequence). The DNA of the CDR3 is TGTGCCAGCAGCTTGAAGGGACTAGCGGGGGCCCCGGATACGCAGTATTTT. Translated, it gives CASSLKGLAGAPDTQYF.

This clonotype was counted only a few times. The chain is built from TRBV19 and TRBJ2-7, with D perhaps matching TRBD1 (6 bases). CDR3 size: 13 residues. Trimming pared 5 bases from V and 0 bases from J, leaving 8 bases between. The germline gives CDR1 LNHDA, CDR2 SQIVND (reference sequence). The CDR3 sequence: CASSHRVSYEQYF. The DNA for the CDR3 is TGTGCCAGTAGTCACAGGGTCTCCTACGAGCAGTACTTC.

This clonotype was observed a few times. The J gene is TRBJ2-1, the V gene TRBV18; 13 bases fit TRBD2. J lost 0 bases, V lost 6 bases, and 8 bases had no gene match. The CDR3 covers 18 residues. CDR1 is KGHSH and CDR2 is LQKENI in the germline V gene. The CDR3 sequence: CASSPPGLAGFSYNEQFF. Here the CDR3 DNA reads TGTGCCAGCTCTCCCCCGGGACTAGCGGGATTCTCCTACAATGAGCAGTTCTTC.

This sequence joins TRBV6-1 and TRBJ1-1; 9 nucleotides agree with TRBD1. J gave up 3 bases and V 5 bases, and 16 bases lay outside the gene matches. The CDR3 extends over 18 amino acids. CDR1 and CDR2 (germline): MNHNS, SASEGT. The CDR3 region is CASSPLPLQGASDTEAFF. CDR3 DNA: TGTGCCAGCAGTCCACTCCCCTTACAGGGGGCGAGCGACACTGAAGCTTTCTTT.

This clonotype has only a few counts. CDR3 region: CASSERNRGLNYGYTF. CDR3 DNA sequence: TGTGCCAGCAGTGAACGGAACAGGGGTCTGAACTATGGCTACACCTTC. J is TRBJ1-2 and V is TRBV6-1; 7 positions match TRBD1. Germline V gene lookup returns CDR1 MNHNS and CDR2 SASEGT. V lost 2 bases to trimming and J lost 2 bases; unmatched junction nucleotides: 8. The CDR3 runs to 16 residues.

The CDR3 loop reads CSARDRLPSGGLYNEQFF. The CDR3 DNA is TGCAGTGCTAGAGATCGCTTGCCTAGCGGGGGCCTTTACAATGAGCAGTTCTTC. The rearrangement uses TRBV20-1 and TRBJ2-1; TRBD2 matches at 10 bases. This CDR3 comprises 18 residues. The V and J ends lost 0 bases and 4 bases, in that order; junction bases with no gene match: 12. Germline values: CDR1 DFQATT, CDR2 SNEGSKA (reference sequence).

CDR3 nucleotide sequence: TGCAGCGTTGAGTTCGCGAATACCTACGAGCAGTACTTC. This sequence encodes CSVEFANTYEQYF. The chain links TRBV29-1 to TRBJ2-7, with D hard to call. The CDR3 contains 13 residues. Trimming stripped 3 bases from V and 2 bases from J, with 11 bases between. The germline CDR1 and CDR2 sequences are SQVTM and ANQGSEA.

The chain uses TRBV20-1 and TRBJ2-1; TRBD1 matches at 9 bases. J gave up 9 bases and V 6 bases, and 6 bases lay outside the gene matches. Per the germline V gene, CDR1 is DFQATT and CDR2 is SNEGSKA (reference sequence). This CDR3 is built from 12 residues. CDR3 in amino acids: CSASQGAGEQFF. CDR3 coding DNA: TGCAGTGCGTCACAGGGGGCCGGTGAGCAGTTCTTC.